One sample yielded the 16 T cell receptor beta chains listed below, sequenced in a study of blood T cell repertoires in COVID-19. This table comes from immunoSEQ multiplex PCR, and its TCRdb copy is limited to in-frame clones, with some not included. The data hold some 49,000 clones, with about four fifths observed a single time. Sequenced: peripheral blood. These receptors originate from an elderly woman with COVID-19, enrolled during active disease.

DNA of the CDR3: TGCGCCACCCGGACAGGGGTGAGCTATGGCTACACCTTC. As protein: CATRTGVSYGYTF. The chain employs TRBV5-1 and TRBJ1-2, with 9 bases identical to TRBD1. This CDR3 has 13 amino acids. J gave up 4 bases and V 9 bases, and 7 bases lay outside the gene matches. Germline V gives CDR1 SGHRS, CDR2 YFSETQ.

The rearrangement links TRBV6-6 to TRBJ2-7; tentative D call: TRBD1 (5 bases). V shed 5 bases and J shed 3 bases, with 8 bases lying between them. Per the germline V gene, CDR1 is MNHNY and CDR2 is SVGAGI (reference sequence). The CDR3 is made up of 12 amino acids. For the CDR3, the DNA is TGTGCCAGCAGTGACAGCCTCTACGAGCAGTACTTC. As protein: CASSDSLYEQYF.

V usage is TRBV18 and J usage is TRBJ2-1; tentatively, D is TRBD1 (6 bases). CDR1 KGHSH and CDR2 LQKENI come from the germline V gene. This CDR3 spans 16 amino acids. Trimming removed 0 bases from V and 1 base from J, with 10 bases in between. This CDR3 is CASSPPAGASYNEQFF. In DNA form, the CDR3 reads TGTGCCAGCTCACCACCGGCAGGGGCTTCCTACAATGAGCAGTTCTTC. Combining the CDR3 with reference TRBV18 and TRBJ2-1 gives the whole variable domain NAGVMQNPRHLVRRRGQEARLRCSPMKGHSHVYWYRQLPEEGLKFMVYLQKENIIDESGMPKERFSAEFPKEGPSILRIQQVVRGDSAAYFCASSPPAGASYNEQFFGPGTRLTVL.

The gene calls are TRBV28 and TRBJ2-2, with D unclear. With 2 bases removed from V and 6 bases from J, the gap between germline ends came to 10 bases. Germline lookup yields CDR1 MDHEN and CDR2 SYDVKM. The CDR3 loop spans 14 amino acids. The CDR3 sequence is CASSLSYLAGELFF. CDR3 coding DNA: TGTGCCAGCAGTTTAAGCTATTTGGCCGGGGAGCTGTTTTTT.

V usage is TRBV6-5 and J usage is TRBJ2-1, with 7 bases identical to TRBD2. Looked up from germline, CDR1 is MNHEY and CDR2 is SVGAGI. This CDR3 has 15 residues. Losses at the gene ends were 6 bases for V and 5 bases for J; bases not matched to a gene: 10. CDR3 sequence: CASRPPGLKNNEQFF. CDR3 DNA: TGTGCCAGCAGGCCACCGGGACTAAAAAACAATGAGCAGTTCTTC.

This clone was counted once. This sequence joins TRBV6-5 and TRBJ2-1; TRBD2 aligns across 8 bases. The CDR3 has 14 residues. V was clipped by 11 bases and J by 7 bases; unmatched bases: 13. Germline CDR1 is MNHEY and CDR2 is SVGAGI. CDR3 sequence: CAFLRVAGTNEQFF. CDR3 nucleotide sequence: TGTGCCTTCTTGAGGGTAGCGGGAACGAATGAGCAGTTCTTC.

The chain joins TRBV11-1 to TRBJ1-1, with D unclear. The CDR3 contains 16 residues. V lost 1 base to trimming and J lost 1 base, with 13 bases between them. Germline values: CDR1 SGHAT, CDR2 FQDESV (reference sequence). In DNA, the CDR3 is TGTGCCAGCAGCTTAGACCAGGTCCTGAGGAACACTGAAGCTTTCTTT. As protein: CASSLDQVLRNTEAFF.

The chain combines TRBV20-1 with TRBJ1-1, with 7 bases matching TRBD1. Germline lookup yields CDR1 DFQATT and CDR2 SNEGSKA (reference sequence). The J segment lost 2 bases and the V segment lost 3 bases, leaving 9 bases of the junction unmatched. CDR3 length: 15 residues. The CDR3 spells CSASNPRQGNTEAFF. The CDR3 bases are TGCAGTGCTAGTAACCCCCGACAGGGTAACACTGAAGCTTTCTTT.

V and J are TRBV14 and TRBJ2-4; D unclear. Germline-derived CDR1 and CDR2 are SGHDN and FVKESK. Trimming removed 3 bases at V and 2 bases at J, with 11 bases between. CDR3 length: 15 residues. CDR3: CASSQVGVPKNIQYF. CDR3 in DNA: TGTGCCAGCAGCCAGGTAGGAGTGCCCAAAAACATTCAGTACTTC.

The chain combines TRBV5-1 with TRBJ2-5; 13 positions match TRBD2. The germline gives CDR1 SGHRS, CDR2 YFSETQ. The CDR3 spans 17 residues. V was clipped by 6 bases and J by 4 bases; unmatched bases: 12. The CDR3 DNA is TGCGCCAGCACACAAACACTAGCGGGAGGGCCTGGAGAGACCCAGTACTTC. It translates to CASTQTLAGGPGETQYF.

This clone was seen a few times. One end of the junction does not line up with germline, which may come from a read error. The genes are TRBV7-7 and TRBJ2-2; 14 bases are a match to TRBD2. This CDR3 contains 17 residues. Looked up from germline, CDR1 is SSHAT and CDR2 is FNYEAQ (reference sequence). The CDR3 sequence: CASRDTGLAGVTGELFF. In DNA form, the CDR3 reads TGTGCTAGCAGAGATACGGGACTAGCGGGAGTTACCGGGGAGCTGTTTTTT.

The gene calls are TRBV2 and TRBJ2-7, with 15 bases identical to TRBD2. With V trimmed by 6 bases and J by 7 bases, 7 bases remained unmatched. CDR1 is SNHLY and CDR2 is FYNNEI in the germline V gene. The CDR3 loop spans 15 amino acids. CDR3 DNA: TGTGCCAGCAGGCCCGGACTAGCGGGAGGGGGAGAGCAGTACTTC. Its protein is CASRPGLAGGGEQYF.

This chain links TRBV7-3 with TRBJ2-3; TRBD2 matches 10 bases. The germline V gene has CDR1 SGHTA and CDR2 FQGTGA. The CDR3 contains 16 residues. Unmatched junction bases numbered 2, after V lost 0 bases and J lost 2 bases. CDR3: CASSLTTSGFTDTQYF. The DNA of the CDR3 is TGTGCCAGCAGCTTAACGACTAGCGGGTTCACAGATACGCAGTATTTT.

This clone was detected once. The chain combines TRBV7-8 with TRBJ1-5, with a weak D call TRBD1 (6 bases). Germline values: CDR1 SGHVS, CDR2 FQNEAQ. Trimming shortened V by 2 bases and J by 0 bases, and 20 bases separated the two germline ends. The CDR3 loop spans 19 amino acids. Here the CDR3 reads CASSLPYLGQNYSNQPQHF. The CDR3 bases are TGTGCCAGCAGCTTACCCTACCTCGGACAGAATTATAGCAATCAGCCCCAGCATTTT.

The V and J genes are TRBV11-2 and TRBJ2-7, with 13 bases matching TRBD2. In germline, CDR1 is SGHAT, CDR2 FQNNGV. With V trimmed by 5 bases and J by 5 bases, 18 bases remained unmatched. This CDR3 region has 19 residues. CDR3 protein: CASSHSGTSGIGGSDEQYF. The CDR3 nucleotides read TGTGCCAGCAGCCACTCCGGGACTAGCGGGATAGGAGGGAGCGACGAGCAGTACTTC. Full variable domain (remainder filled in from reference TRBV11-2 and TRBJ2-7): EAGVAQSPRYKIIEKRQSVAFWCNPISGHATLYWYQQILGQGPKLLIQFQNNGVVDDSQLPKDRFSAERLKGVDSTLKIQPAKLEDSAVYLCASSHSGTSGIGGSDEQYFGPGTRLTVT.

CDR3 residues: CASTLVGTDTQYF. CDR3 nucleotide sequence: TGTGCCAGCACCTTGGTAGGCACAGATACGCAGTATTTT. The chain has TRBV27 and TRBJ2-3; no clear D. CDR3 length: 13 amino acids. V lost 7 bases to trimming and J lost 1 base, with 9 bases between them. Germline V gene sequence: CDR1 MNHEY, CDR2 SMNVEV (reference sequence).